This TCR beta chain was retrieved from a study of cytomegalovirus exposure and HLA in healthy donors. Study-level findings and limits: Some TCR beta chains (roughly 160 of them) were listed as cytomegalovirus-associated. In a later analysis, donors in an Asian-associated ancestry cluster reportedly had fewer N-insertions in productive TCRs than the cohort mean. A later examination showed that TCR association rates differed by HLA locus, with DRB1 most and HLA-C fewest.

As regards this clone: What it binds is unknown.

There are 19 residues in the CDR3. The ends lost 1 base at V and 0 bases at J; junction bases unmatched: 11. Germline CDR1 is LGHNA and CDR2 is YSLEER. The PCR ran on 60 Vbeta and 13 Jbeta primers. TCRdb's copy holds only in-frame clones and misses some; the assay was immunoSEQ multiplex PCR. Found here are around 150,000 clones, under 75% of them singletons; the top ten hold under 7.5%. The chain combines TRBV4-3 with TRBJ2-1; 8 nucleotides align to TRBD2. The receptor's source is a woman in her sixties or seventies in good health and CMV-seropositive. The sample comprised PBMCs. The CDR3 nucleotides read TGCGCCAGCAGCCAAGGGGCTAGCGGGTATGTTAGCTCCTACAATGAGCAGTTCTTC. Amino acid sequence: CASSQGASGYVSSYNEQFF.